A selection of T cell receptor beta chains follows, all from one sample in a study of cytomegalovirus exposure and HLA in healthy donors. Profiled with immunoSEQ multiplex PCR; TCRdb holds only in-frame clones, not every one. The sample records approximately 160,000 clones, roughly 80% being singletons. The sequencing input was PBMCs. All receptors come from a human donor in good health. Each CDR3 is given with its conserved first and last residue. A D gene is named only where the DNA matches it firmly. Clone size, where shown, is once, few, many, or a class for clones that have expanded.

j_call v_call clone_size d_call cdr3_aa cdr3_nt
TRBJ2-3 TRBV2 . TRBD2 CASSRTSGGGTDTQYF TGTGCCAGCAGTCGGACTAGCGGGGGAGGCACAGATACGCAGTATTTT
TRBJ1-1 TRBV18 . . CASSPGLDPGTEAFF TGTGCCAGCTCACCAGGACTCGACCCGGGGACTGAAGCTTTCTTT
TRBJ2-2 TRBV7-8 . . CASSFTSTNTGELFF TGTGCCAGCAGCTTCACTTCAACGAACACCGGGGAGCTGTTTTTT
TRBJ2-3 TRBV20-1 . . CSAIGEDTQYF TGCAGTGCTATCGGGGAAGATACGCAGTATTTT
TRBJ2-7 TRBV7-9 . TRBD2 CASSLGAGGPYEQYF TGTGCCAGCAGCTTAGGGGCGGGGGGGCCCTACGAGCAGTACTTC
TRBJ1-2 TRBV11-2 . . CASSSGGWRIVDYGYTF TGTGCCAGCAGCTCTGGGGGGTGGAGGATCGTTGACTATGGCTACACCTTC
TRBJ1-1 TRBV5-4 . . CASSRGGKMNTEAFF TGTGCCAGCAGCAGGGGGGGAAAAATGAACACTGAAGCTTTCTTT
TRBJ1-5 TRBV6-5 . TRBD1 CASSYYGTGEPQHF TGTGCCAGCAGTTACTATGGGACAGGGGAGCCCCAGCATTTT
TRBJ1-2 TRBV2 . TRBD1 CASSEDRQGTNYGYTF TGTGCCAGCAGTGAAGACCGACAGGGAACTAACTATGGCTACACCTTC
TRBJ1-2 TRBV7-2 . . CASSPGQIRGYTF TGTGCCAGCAGCCCTGGACAGATAAGGGGCTACACCTTC
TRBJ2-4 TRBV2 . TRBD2 CASSEALPGGKNIQYF TGTGCCAGCAGTGAAGCCCTTCCGGGAGGCAAAAACATTCAGTACTTC
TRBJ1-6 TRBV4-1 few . CASSQEADYNSPLHF TGCGCCAGCAGCCAAGAGGCCGATTATAATTCACCCCTCCACTTT
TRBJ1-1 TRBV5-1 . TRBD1 CASSREARGDTEAFF TGCGCCAGCAGCAGAGAAGCCAGGGGGGACACTGAAGCTTTCTTT
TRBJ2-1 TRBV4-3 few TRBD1 CASSDGQEAYNEQFF TGCGCCAGCAGCGACGGACAGGAGGCTTACAATGAGCAGTTCTTC
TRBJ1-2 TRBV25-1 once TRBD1 CASSGQGNGYTF TGTGCCAGCAGTGGACAGGGAAATGGCTACACCTTC
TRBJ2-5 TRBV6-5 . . CAAGARGETQYF TGTGCCGCGGGGGCGCGCGGAGAGACCCAGTACTTC
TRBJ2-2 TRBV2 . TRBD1 CASANQGQRNTGELFF TGTGCCAGCGCGAATCAGGGACAGAGGAACACCGGGGAGCTGTTTTTT